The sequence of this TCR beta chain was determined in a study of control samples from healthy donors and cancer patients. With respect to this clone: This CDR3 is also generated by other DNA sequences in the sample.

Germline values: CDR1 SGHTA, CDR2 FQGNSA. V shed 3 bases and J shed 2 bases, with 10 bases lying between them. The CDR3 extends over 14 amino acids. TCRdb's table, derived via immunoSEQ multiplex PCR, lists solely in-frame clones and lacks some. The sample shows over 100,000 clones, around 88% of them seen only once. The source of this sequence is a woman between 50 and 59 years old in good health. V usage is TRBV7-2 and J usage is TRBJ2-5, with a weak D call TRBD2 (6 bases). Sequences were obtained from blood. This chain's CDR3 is CASSLASAQETQYF. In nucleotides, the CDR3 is TGTGCCAGCAGCTTGGCTAGCGCTCAAGAGACCCAGTACTTC.